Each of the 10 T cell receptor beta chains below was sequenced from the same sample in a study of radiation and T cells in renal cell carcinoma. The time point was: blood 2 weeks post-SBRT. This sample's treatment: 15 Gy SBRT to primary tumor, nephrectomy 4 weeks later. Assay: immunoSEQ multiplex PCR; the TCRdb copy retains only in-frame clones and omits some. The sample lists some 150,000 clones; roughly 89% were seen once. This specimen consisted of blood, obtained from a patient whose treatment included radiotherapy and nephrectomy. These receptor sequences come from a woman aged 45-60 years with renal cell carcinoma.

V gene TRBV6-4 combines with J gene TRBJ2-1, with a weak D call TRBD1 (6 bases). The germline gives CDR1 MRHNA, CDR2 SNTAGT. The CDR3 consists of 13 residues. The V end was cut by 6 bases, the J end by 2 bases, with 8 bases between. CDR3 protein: CASSRDTYNEQFF. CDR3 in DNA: TGTGCCAGCAGCCGGGACACCTACAATGAGCAGTTCTTC.

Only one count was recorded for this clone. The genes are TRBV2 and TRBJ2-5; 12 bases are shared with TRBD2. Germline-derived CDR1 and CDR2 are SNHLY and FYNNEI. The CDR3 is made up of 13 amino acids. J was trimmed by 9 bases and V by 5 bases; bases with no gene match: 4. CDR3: CASSRTSGEAQYF. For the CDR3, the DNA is TGTGCCAGCAGTCGGACTAGCGGGGAGGCCCAGTACTTC.

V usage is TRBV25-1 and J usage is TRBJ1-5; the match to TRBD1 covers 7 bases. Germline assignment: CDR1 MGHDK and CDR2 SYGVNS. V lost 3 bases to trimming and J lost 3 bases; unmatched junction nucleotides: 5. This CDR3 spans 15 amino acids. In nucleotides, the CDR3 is TGTGCCAGCAGTGATTCGGGACAGATCAATCAGCCCCAGCATTTT. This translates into CASSDSGQINQPQHF.

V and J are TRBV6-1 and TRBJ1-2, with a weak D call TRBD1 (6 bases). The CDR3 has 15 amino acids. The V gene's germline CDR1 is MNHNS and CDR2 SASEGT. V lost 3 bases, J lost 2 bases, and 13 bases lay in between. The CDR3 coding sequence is TGTGCCAGCAGTGACGGGGGCCGGAGCAACTATGGCTACACCTTC. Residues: CASSDGGRSNYGYTF.

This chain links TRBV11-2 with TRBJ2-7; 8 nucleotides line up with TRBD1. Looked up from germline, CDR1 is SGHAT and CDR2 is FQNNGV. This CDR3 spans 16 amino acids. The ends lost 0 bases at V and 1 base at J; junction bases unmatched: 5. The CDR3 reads CASSLDKGTGSYEQYF. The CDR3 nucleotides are TGTGCCAGCAGCTTAGATAAGGGGACAGGTTCCTACGAGCAGTACTTC.

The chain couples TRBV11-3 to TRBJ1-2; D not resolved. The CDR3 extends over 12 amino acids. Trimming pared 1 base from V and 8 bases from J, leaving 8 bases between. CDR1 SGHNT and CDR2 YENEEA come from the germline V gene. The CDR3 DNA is TGTGCCAGCAGCTTAGGCAGCTGGGGCTACACCTTC. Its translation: CASSLGSWGYTF. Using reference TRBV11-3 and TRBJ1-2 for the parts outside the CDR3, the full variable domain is EAGVVQSPRYKIIEKKQPVAFWCNPISGHNTLYWYLQNLGQGPELLIRYENEEAVDDSQLPKDRFSAERLKGVDSTLKIQPAELGDSAVYLCASSLGSWGYTFGSGTRLTVV.

CDR3 residues: CASSHSPDRGRQFF. CDR3 coding DNA: TGTGCCAGCAGCCACTCTCCGGACAGGGGGCGGCAGTTCTTC. The rearrangement joins TRBV14 to TRBJ2-1, with 11 bases identical to TRBD1. CDR3 length equals 14 residues. Trimming took 3 bases from V and 12 from J; bases not matched to a gene: 7. In germline, CDR1 is SGHDN, CDR2 FVKESK.

The DNA for the CDR3 is TGTGCCAGCAGCGAGCTAGCGGGAAGCACAGATACGCAGTATTTT. Its translation: CASSELAGSTDTQYF. The chain employs TRBV7-9 and TRBJ2-3; 9 bases fit TRBD2. J gave up 0 bases and V 5 bases, and 3 bases lay outside the gene matches. CDR3 length equals 15 residues. In germline, CDR1 is SEHNR, CDR2 FQNEAQ (reference sequence).

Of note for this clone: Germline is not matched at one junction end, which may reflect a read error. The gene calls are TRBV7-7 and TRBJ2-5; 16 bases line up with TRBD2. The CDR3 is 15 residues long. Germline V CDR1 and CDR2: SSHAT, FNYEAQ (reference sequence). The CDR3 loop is CASSTGLAGGTPQYF. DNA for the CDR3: TGTGCTAGCAGCACGGGACTAGCGGGGGGGACACCCCAGTACTTC.

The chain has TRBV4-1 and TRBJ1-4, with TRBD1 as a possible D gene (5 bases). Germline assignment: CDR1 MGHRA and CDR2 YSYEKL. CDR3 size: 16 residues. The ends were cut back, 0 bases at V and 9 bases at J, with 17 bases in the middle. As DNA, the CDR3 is TGCGCCAGCAGCCAAGATAGGACACCTCTCGAGAAAAAACTGTTTTTT. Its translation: CASSQDRTPLEKKLFF.